This entry describes one TCR beta chain. Assay used: immunoSEQ multiplex PCR; TCRdb lists only in-frame clones, some missing. The sample includes roughly 120,000 clones, about two thirds of them seen just once. This record belongs to a study of blood T cell repertoires in COVID-19. CDR3 length equals 15 residues. Germline V gene lookup returns CDR1 LGHDT and CDR2 YNNKEL (reference sequence). The junction had 5 bases not matched to a gene; V was cut back by 5 bases and J by 3 bases. The specimen sequenced was peripheral blood. This clonotype originated in a human donor with acute or convalescent COVID-19. The donor label of this sample is uncertain. J is TRBJ2-2 and V is TRBV3-1 (or the pseudogene TRBV3-2); 8 bases are shared with TRBD2. CDR3 DNA sequence: TGTGCCAGCAGCGTTAGCGGGGCGTACACCGGGGAGCTGTTTTTT. This encodes CASSVSGAYTGELFF.